These 30 T cell receptor beta chains were sequenced from one sample in a study of shared clonotypes between healthy human individuals. Profiling relied on immunoSEQ multiplex PCR, and the TCRdb table lists in-frame clones only, not all of them. The data show under 1,900,000 clones, approximately 98.5% seen once. Sample: naive CD4+ T cells sorted from blood. Documented subset: CD45RA+ positively selected. The receptors originated from a man under 40 in good health.

To note about this clone: The sample holds other DNA sequences that translate to the same CDR3. The rearrangement joins TRBV7-2 to TRBJ2-1, with D uncertain. The CDR3 runs to 13 residues. V lost 1 base and J 7 bases, leaving 8 bases between the germline ends. The germline V gene encodes CDR1 SGHTA and CDR2 FQGNSA. CDR3: CASSLVGGNEQFF. CDR3 nucleotides: TGTGCCAGCAGCTTAGTTGGCGGTAATGAGCAGTTCTTC.

The chain couples TRBV29-1 to TRBJ1-5; no firm D call. CDR1 and CDR2 from the germline V gene are SQVTM and ANQGSEA. The CDR3 sequence is 13 residues long. The V end was cut by 4 bases, the J end by 5 bases, with 12 bases between. The CDR3 nucleotides are TGCAGCGTTGGGACTGGGATTTATCAGCCCCAGCATTTT. Protein sequence: CSVGTGIYQPQHF.

V usage is TRBV27 and J usage is TRBJ2-7; a possible D gene is TRBD2 (6 bases). Trimming cost V 1 base and J 2 bases, with 9 bases left between them. The CDR3 has 14 amino acids. Looked up from germline, CDR1 is MNHEY and CDR2 is SMNVEV (reference sequence). The chain's CDR3 is CASSLFGGPYEQYF. Here the CDR3 DNA reads TGTGCCAGCAGTTTATTCGGAGGGCCCTACGAGCAGTACTTC.

V gene TRBV18 combines with J gene TRBJ2-2; no reliable D call. The CDR3 spans 16 residues. The germline V and J ends were trimmed by 0 bases and 2 bases, with 10 bases remaining between them. Looked up from germline, CDR1 is KGHSH and CDR2 is LQKENI. CDR3 loop: CASSPPLPRNTGELFF. The CDR3 DNA reads as TGTGCCAGCTCACCACCCCTCCCCAGAAACACCGGGGAGCTGTTTTTT. The full variable domain, its missing parts supplied by reference TRBV18 and TRBJ2-2, is NAGVMQNPRHLVRRRGQEARLRCSPMKGHSHVYWYRQLPEEGLKFMVYLQKENIIDESGMPKERFSAEFPKEGPSILRIQQVVRGDSAAYFCASSPPLPRNTGELFFGEGSRLTVL.

The V gene is TRBV18, the J gene TRBJ1-5; a weak D match, TRBD1 (5 bases). CDR1 is KGHSH and CDR2 is LQKENI in the germline V gene. This CDR3 region has 16 residues. V was cut by 0 bases and J by 1 base, with 10 bases left in between. This CDR3 is CASSPPAGQSNQPQHF. CDR3 bases: TGTGCCAGCTCACCACCCGCAGGGCAGAGCAATCAGCCCCAGCATTTT. Full variable domain (missing parts from reference TRBV18 and TRBJ1-5): NAGVMQNPRHLVRRRGQEARLRCSPMKGHSHVYWYRQLPEEGLKFMVYLQKENIIDESGMPKERFSAEFPKEGPSILRIQQVVRGDSAAYFCASSPPAGQSNQPQHFGDGTRLSIL.

This clone was detected once. This chain joins TRBV9 and TRBJ2-3, with 10 nucleotides matching TRBD2. The CDR3 consists of 18 residues. The germline CDR1 and CDR2 sequences are SGDLS and YYNGEE. V lost 2 bases to trimming and J lost 0 bases; unmatched junction nucleotides: 9. CDR3 region: CASSVRAGGGASTDTQYF. Written as DNA, the CDR3 is TGTGCCAGCAGCGTGAGAGCGGGAGGGGGGGCTAGCACAGATACGCAGTATTTT. Together with reference TRBV9 and TRBJ2-3, the CDR3 gives the full variable domain: DSGVTQTPKHLITATGQRVTLRCSPRSGDLSVYWYQQSLDQGLQFLIQYYNGEERAKGNILERFSAQQFPDLHSELNLSSLELGDSALYFCASSVRAGGGASTDTQYFGPGTRLTVL.

This chain links TRBV18 with TRBJ2-7, with 8 bases that match TRBD2. J was trimmed by 0 bases and V by 3 bases; bases with no gene match: 4. CDR3 length: 15 residues. From germline, CDR1 is KGHSH and CDR2 LQKENI. The CDR3 DNA sequence: TGTGCCAGCTCACCGGTGGCGGGGGGCTCCTACGAGCAGTACTTC. This sequence encodes CASSPVAGGSYEQYF. Drawing the rest from reference TRBV18 and TRBJ2-7, the complete variable domain is NAGVMQNPRHLVRRRGQEARLRCSPMKGHSHVYWYRQLPEEGLKFMVYLQKENIIDESGMPKERFSAEFPKEGPSILRIQQVVRGDSAAYFCASSPVAGGSYEQYFGPGTRLTVT.

The chain has TRBV21-1 and TRBJ1-2; the D call in the table, TRBD1, was not verified against the DNA. TRBV21-1 is a recognized pseudogene. The CDR3 runs 16 residues. CDR3 nucleotides: TGTGCCAGCAGCCCACTATTACAGGGAAGGAGCTATGGCTACACCTTC. This gives the protein CASSPLLQGRSYGYTF.

J is TRBJ2-3 and V is TRBV5-1; D is possibly TRBD1 (5 bases). V lost 3 bases, J lost 4 bases, and 12 bases lay in between. The CDR3 has 14 amino acids. In germline, CDR1 is SGHRS, CDR2 YFSETQ. CDR3 amino acids: CASSSQGIPDTQYF. CDR3 sequence (DNA): TGCGCCAGCAGCTCCCAGGGAATCCCAGATACGCAGTATTTT.

The chain combines TRBV9 with TRBJ1-1; D gene uncertain. From germline, CDR1 is SGDLS and CDR2 YYNGEE. This CDR3 contains 15 residues. V shed 3 bases and J shed 2 bases, with 14 bases lying between them. CDR3 sequence: CASSEAAAFNTEAFF. Written as DNA, the CDR3 is TGTGCCAGCAGCGAAGCCGCGGCCTTCAACACTGAAGCTTTCTTT.

J is TRBJ2-3 and V is TRBV29-1, with 10 bases aligning to TRBD1. The CDR3 has 13 amino acids. Germline CDR1 SQVTM, CDR2 ANQGSEA. The trim removed 6 bases at V and 6 bases at J, leaving 6 bases unmatched. CDR3: CSVTGTGDDTQYF. The CDR3 DNA reads TGCAGCGTGACCGGGACAGGGGACGATACGCAGTATTTT.

The chain employs TRBV9 and TRBJ2-7; 8 nucleotides match TRBD2. The germline gives CDR1 SGDLS, CDR2 YYNGEE. V was pared by 0 bases and J by 0 bases, with 11 bases of the junction left unmatched. The CDR3 length is 18 residues. The CDR3 bases are TGTGCCAGCAGCGTAGCGCCTAGCGGGCTATCGAGCTCCTACGAGCAGTACTTC. It codes for CASSVAPSGLSSSYEQYF.

The chain employs TRBV6-6 and TRBJ2-7; 9 positions agree with TRBD2. CDR3 length equals 14 residues. Trimming took 2 bases from V and 3 from J; bases not matched to a gene: 2. Germline-derived CDR1 and CDR2 are MNHNY and SVGAGI (reference sequence). This CDR3 reads CASSYDSGSYEQYF. CDR3 nucleotide sequence: TGTGCCAGCAGTTACGATAGCGGGAGCTACGAGCAGTACTTC.

The rearrangement joins TRBV19 to TRBJ2-1; D uncertain. V was cut by 7 bases and J by 0 bases, with 10 bases left in between. The CDR3 consists of 14 residues. Germline loops: CDR1 LNHDA, CDR2 SQIVND (reference sequence). Here the CDR3 DNA reads TGTGCCAGTACAGGCTCGAGCTCCTACAATGAGCAGTTCTTC. It specifies CASTGSSSYNEQFF.

This chain links TRBV18 with TRBJ1-2; D is undetermined. This CDR3 has 15 residues. Germline-derived CDR1 and CDR2 are KGHSH and LQKENI. V lost 2 bases, J lost 4 bases, and 14 bases lay in between. CDR3 bases: TGTGCCAGCTCACCAACGCCAGACCTACGCTATGGCTACACCTTC. This sequence encodes CASSPTPDLRYGYTF.

The V gene is TRBV7-9, the J gene TRBJ2-6; D not certain. The germline V gene has CDR1 SEHNR and CDR2 FQNEAQ (reference sequence). V lost 11 bases to trimming and J lost 0 bases, with 8 bases between them. The CDR3 covers 13 residues. The CDR3 spells CAWATSGANVLTF. The CDR3 coding sequence is TGTGCCTGGGCGACCTCTGGGGCCAACGTCCTGACTTTC.

This chain connects TRBV19 to TRBJ2-1, with 8 bases that match TRBD2. The CDR3 totals 15 residues. V shed 3 bases, J shed 3 bases, and the junction held 4 bases outside the gene matches. Germline assignment: CDR1 LNHDA and CDR2 SQIVND (reference sequence). In DNA, the CDR3 is TGTGCCAGTAGTATCCTCAGCGGGGGCTACAATGAGCAGTTCTTC. It translates to CASSILSGGYNEQFF.

J is TRBJ2-2 and V is TRBV5-4; a weak D match, TRBD2 (5 bases). Trimming stripped 4 bases from V and 5 bases from J, with 12 bases between. Germline CDR1 and CDR2: SGHNT and YYREEE (reference sequence). The CDR3 has 14 amino acids. CDR3 residues: CASSPPPGTGELFF. CDR3 coding DNA: TGTGCCAGCAGCCCACCCCCGGGGACCGGGGAGCTGTTTTTT. Full variable domain (remainder filled in from reference TRBV5-4 and TRBJ2-2): ETGVTQSPTHLIKTRGQQVTLRCSSQSGHNTVSWYQQALGQGPQFIFQYYREEENGRGNFPPRFSGLQFPNYSSELNVNALELDDSALYLCASSPPPGTGELFFGEGSRLTVL.

This clone has a single count. V and J are TRBV2 and TRBJ1-2, with 8 bases identical to TRBD1. There are 13 residues in the CDR3. Per germline, CDR1 SNHLY and CDR2 FYNNEI. V lost 3 bases and J lost 5; bases outside the gene matches: 2. The CDR3 DNA reads as TGTGCCAGCAGTGACCAGGGGGCGTATGGCTACACCTTC. This codes for CASSDQGAYGYTF.

The chain has TRBV27 and TRBJ2-1; D unresolved. Germline CDR1 is MNHEY and CDR2 is SMNVEV (reference sequence). Trimming removed 3 bases at V and 9 bases at J, with 9 bases between. CDR3 length: 12 residues. CDR3 nucleotides: TGTGCCAGCAGTTTTTTGGGATTTGAGCAGTTCTTC. It translates to CASSFLGFEQFF.

This clone was counted once. V usage is TRBV6-1 and J usage is TRBJ2-7; 11 bases match TRBD1. The CDR3 spans 14 residues. Germline-derived CDR1 and CDR2 are MNHNS and SASEGT. Germline trimming cut 4 bases from V and 3 bases from J; bases unmatched to any gene: 2. This CDR3 is CASSVDRGLYEQYF. The CDR3 DNA sequence: TGTGCCAGCAGTGTGGACAGGGGGCTCTACGAGCAGTACTTC.

This chain joins TRBV9 and TRBJ1-4; no definite D call. Deletions cut 0 bases from V and 8 bases from J, with 11 bases between. This CDR3 is 14 amino acids long. Germline V gene lookup returns CDR1 SGDLS and CDR2 YYNGEE. CDR3 sequence reads: CASSVESRSEKLFF. For the CDR3, the DNA is TGTGCCAGCAGCGTAGAGAGCCGATCGGAAAAACTGTTTTTT.

The V call is TRBV6-5, the J call TRBJ1-5; 8 bases fit TRBD1. V lost 8 bases to trimming and J lost 1 base; unmatched junction nucleotides: 7. This CDR3 spans 15 amino acids. Germline V gives CDR1 MNHEY, CDR2 SVGAGI. CDR3 sequence: CASGQGFGSNQPQHF. CDR3 bases: TGTGCCAGCGGACAGGGTTTTGGGAGCAATCAGCCCCAGCATTTT.

The chain has TRBV6-5 and TRBJ2-3; maybe TRBD2 (5 bases). This CDR3 spans 15 amino acids. V was trimmed by 6 bases and J by 2 bases, leaving 15 bases between them. Germline CDR1 reads MNHEY; CDR2 reads SVGAGI. Here the CDR3 reads CASRPGSISTDTQYF. For the CDR3, the DNA is TGTGCCAGCAGACCGGGATCTATTTCCACAGATACGCAGTATTTT.

Remarks on this clone: The sample holds other DNA sequences that translate to the same CDR3. The gene calls are TRBV5-1 and TRBJ1-1; no definite D call. This CDR3 is built from 14 residues. The germline V gene has CDR1 SGHRS and CDR2 YFSETQ. Trimming removed 0 bases at V and 1 base at J, with 7 bases between. CDR3 DNA sequence: TGCGCCAGCAGCTTGGCTCGGGGGAACACTGAAGCTTTCTTT. Translating gives CASSLARGNTEAFF.

This chain connects TRBV7-6 to TRBJ1-4, with D uncertain. The CDR3 is 15 amino acids. Trimming took 5 bases from V and 12 from J, leaving 22 bases between them. Germline assignment: CDR1 SGHVS and CDR2 FNYEAQ. The CDR3 DNA reads as TGTGCCAGCAGCCCAGAGCGGGTCGGGATCGGGGAACTGTTTTTT. Translation gives CASSPERVGIGELFF.

A word on this clone: Different DNA sequences within this sample yield the same CDR3. The chain couples TRBV29-1 to TRBJ2-7; a possible D gene is TRBD2 (5 bases). CDR3 length: 12 amino acids. Germline V gives CDR1 SQVTM, CDR2 ANQGSEA. V was cut by 5 bases and J by 2 bases, with 10 bases left in between. CDR3 residues: CSVRTAAYEQYF. The CDR3 DNA reads TGCAGCGTTCGGACTGCAGCCTACGAGCAGTACTTC.

The V gene is TRBV29-1, the J gene TRBJ1-1; 7 bases map to TRBD1. The CDR3 has 13 amino acids. J gave up 4 bases and V 6 bases, and 8 bases lay outside the gene matches. Germline V gene data show CDR1 as SQVTM and CDR2 as ANQGSEA. The CDR3 sequence: CSVQDRAATEAFF. In DNA, the CDR3 is TGCAGCGTGCAAGACAGGGCCGCCACTGAAGCTTTCTTT. The complete variable domain, with remaining parts taken from reference TRBV29-1 and TRBJ1-1, reads SAVISQKPSRDICQRGTSLTIQCQVDSQVTMMFWYRQQPGQSLTLIATANQGSEATYESGFVIDKFPISRPNLTFSTLTVSNMSPEDSSIYLCSVQDRAATEAFFGQGTRLTVV.

This clone appeared once. The DNA is left out, because the CDR3 cannot be placed on it with certainty; the CDR3 is given as TCRdb lists it. The rearrangement links TRBV21-1 to TRBJ1-1. TRBV21-1 is classified as a pseudogene. The CDR3 length is 14 residues, termini included. The CDR3 region is CASSTWGVGTEAFF.

J is TRBJ2-7 and V is TRBV5-1; possibly TRBD2 for D (6 bases). CDR3 length: 17 amino acids. Germline CDR1 and CDR2: SGHRS and YFSETQ. Between the trimmed V and J ends, which lost 4 bases and 4 bases, there was a span of 24 bases. The CDR3 DNA sequence: TGCGCCAGCAGCCTGGTGGGGGGTACAGGCGGGTTTTACGAGCAGTACTTC. Translated, it gives CASSLVGGTGGFYEQYF.